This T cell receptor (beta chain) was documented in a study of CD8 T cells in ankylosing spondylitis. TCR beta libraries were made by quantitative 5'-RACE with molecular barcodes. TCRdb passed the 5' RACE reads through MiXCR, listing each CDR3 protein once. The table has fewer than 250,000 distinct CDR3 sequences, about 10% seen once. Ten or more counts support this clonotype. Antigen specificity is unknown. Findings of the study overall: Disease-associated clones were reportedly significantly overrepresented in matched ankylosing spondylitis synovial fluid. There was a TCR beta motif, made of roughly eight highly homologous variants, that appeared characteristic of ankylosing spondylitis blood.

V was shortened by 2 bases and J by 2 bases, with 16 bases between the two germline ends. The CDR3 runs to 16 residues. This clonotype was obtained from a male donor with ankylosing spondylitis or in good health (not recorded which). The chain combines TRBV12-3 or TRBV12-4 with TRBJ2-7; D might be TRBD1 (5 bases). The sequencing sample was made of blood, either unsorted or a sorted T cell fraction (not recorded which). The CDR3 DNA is TGTGCCAGCAGTTTACCTCAGCAGGGTGGTACCTACGAGCAGTACTTC. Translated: CASSLPQQGGTYEQYF.